This is a list of T cell receptor beta chains from one sample in a study of blood T cell repertoires in COVID-19. Repertoires were generated with immunoSEQ multiplex PCR, while TCRdb's copy carries only in-frame clones and drops some. This table has about 150,000 clones, more than 60% appearing once. Sequences were obtained from peripheral blood. The receptors shown here come from a man between 45 and 60 years old with acute or convalescent COVID-19. Both conserved end residues are part of each CDR3. The D gene is left open where the match is weak. The size of a clone is reported for some rows only, either as once, few or many, or as a class for expanded clones.

J gene: TRBJ2-5
D gene: TRBD2
clone size: .
V gene: TRBV27
CDR3 length: 15
CDR3 DNA: TGTGCCAGCAGTTATAGCGGGGAGGGACGGGAGACCCAGTACTTC
CDR3 protein: CASSYSGEGRETQYF

J gene: TRBJ1-6
D gene: TRBD1
clone size: .
V gene: TRBV4-1
CDR3 length: 15
CDR3 DNA: TGCGCCAGCAGCCAACCCCGGGACAGGGGTTCACCCCTCCACTTT
CDR3 protein: CASSQPRDRGSPLHF

J gene: TRBJ1-5
D gene: TRBD1
clone size: .
V gene: TRBV28
CDR3 length: 15
CDR3 DNA: TGTGCCAGCACCTCGGGACAGGGGCGGAATCAGCCCCAGCATTTT
CDR3 protein: CASTSGQGRNQPQHF

J gene: TRBJ1-2
D gene: .
clone size: .
V gene: TRBV7-9
CDR3 length: 12
CDR3 DNA: TGTGCCAGCAGCTTAGAGCCATCCGGCTACACCTTC
CDR3 protein: CASSLEPSGYTF

J gene: TRBJ1-4
D gene: TRBD1
clone size: .
V gene: TRBV6-5
CDR3 length: 14
CDR3 DNA: TGTGCCAGCAGCCGGGACAGGGGAGGTGAAAAACTGTTTTTT
CDR3 protein: CASSRDRGGEKLFF

J gene: TRBJ1-2
D gene: .
clone size: .
V gene: TRBV20-1
CDR3 length: 13
CDR3 DNA: TGCAGTGCTAGTAGAGACTATAACTATGGCTACACCTTC
CDR3 protein: CSASRDYNYGYTF

J gene: TRBJ2-6
D gene: TRBD1
clone size: .
V gene: TRBV28
CDR3 length: 17
CDR3 DNA: TGTGCCAGCAGTTCGCGACAGGGGCGCTCTGGGGCCAACGTCCTGACTTTC
CDR3 protein: CASSSRQGRSGANVLTF

J gene: TRBJ1-1
D gene: TRBD1
clone size: once
V gene: TRBV28
CDR3 length: 16
CDR3 DNA: TGTGCCAGCAGTCCCCCCGACAGGGGATGGAACACTGAAGCTTTCTTT
CDR3 protein: CASSPPDRGWNTEAFF

J gene: TRBJ1-4
D gene: .
clone size: .
V gene: TRBV5-1
CDR3 length: 15
CDR3 DNA: TGCGCCAGCAGCAAAGACGGGGGTTTCGGGGAAAAACTGTTTTTT
CDR3 protein: CASSKDGGFGEKLFF

J gene: TRBJ1-5
D gene: TRBD1
clone size: .
V gene: TRBV6-5
CDR3 length: 13
CDR3 DNA: TGTGCCAGCAAGAGGACAGGGACTCAGCCCCAGCATTTT
CDR3 protein: CASKRTGTQPQHF

J gene: TRBJ1-1
D gene: .
clone size: .
V gene: TRBV12-5
CDR3 length: 13
CDR3 DNA: TGTGCTAGTGGCAGAGACAGCTACACTGAAGCTTTCTTT
CDR3 protein: CASGRDSYTEAFF

J gene: TRBJ2-1
D gene: .
clone size: .
V gene: TRBV6-5
CDR3 length: 11
CDR3 DNA: TGTGCCAGCAGACTGAACAATGAGCAGTTCTTC
CDR3 protein: CASRLNNEQFF

J gene: TRBJ2-1
D gene: TRBD2
clone size: .
V gene: TRBV19
CDR3 length: 14
CDR3 DNA: TGTGCCAGTAGCCCTAGCGGGGGTTACAATGAGCAGTTCTTC
CDR3 protein: CASSPSGGYNEQFF

J gene: TRBJ2-5
D gene: TRBD1
clone size: .
V gene: TRBV9
CDR3 length: 15
CDR3 DNA: TGTGCCAGCAGCACGACCCGGGACAGCCAAGAGACCCAGTACTTC
CDR3 protein: CASSTTRDSQETQYF

J gene: TRBJ1-1
D gene: .
clone size: .
V gene: TRBV7-9
CDR3 length: 13
CDR3 DNA: TGTGCCAGCAGCTTATACAGGGAGACTGAAGCTTTCTTT
CDR3 protein: CASSLYRETEAFF

J gene: TRBJ1-2
D gene: TRBD1
clone size: few
V gene: TRBV2
CDR3 length: 15
CDR3 DNA: TGTGCCAGCAGTGAAGCGCAGGGGGTAAACTATGGCTACACCTTC
CDR3 protein: CASSEAQGVNYGYTF

J gene: TRBJ1-1
D gene: .
clone size: .
V gene: TRBV6-5
CDR3 length: 12
CDR3 DNA: TGTGCCAGCAGTTACGAGACAGGTGAAGCTTTCTTT
CDR3 protein: CASSYETGEAFF

J gene: TRBJ2-1
D gene: .
clone size: .
V gene: TRBV30
CDR3 length: 12
CDR3 DNA: TGTGCCTGGAGGCAGGACTACAATGAGCAGTTCTTC
CDR3 protein: CAWRQDYNEQFF

J gene: TRBJ1-5
D gene: .
clone size: .
V gene: TRBV5-5
CDR3 length: 14
CDR3 DNA: TGTGCCAGCAGTAGGGGGGGAAGCAATCAGCCCCAGCATTTT
CDR3 protein: CASSRGGSNQPQHF

J gene: TRBJ1-1
D gene: .
clone size: .
V gene: TRBV10-3
CDR3 length: 13
CDR3 DNA: TGTGCCATCAGTGAGTCAGGAGACACTGAAGCTTTCTTT
CDR3 protein: CAISESGDTEAFF

J gene: TRBJ1-4
D gene: .
clone size: .
V gene: TRBV27
CDR3 length: 13
CDR3 DNA: TGTGCCAGCAGTTTCAGGGAGGGGGGAAAACTGTTTTTT
CDR3 protein: CASSFREGGKLFF

J gene: TRBJ2-3
D gene: TRBD2
clone size: .
V gene: TRBV7-3
CDR3 length: 16
CDR3 DNA: TGTGCCAGCAGCTTATCCGGGGGGGCCACCGCAGATACGCAGTATTTT
CDR3 protein: CASSLSGGATADTQYF

J gene: TRBJ2-5
D gene: .
clone size: .
V gene: TRBV20-1
CDR3 length: 11
CDR3 DNA: TGCAGCGTGGTCCCGGGGGAGACCCAGTACTTC
CDR3 protein: CSVVPGETQYF

J gene: TRBJ1-1
D gene: .
clone size: once
V gene: TRBV5-1
CDR3 length: 12
CDR3 DNA: TGCGCCAGCAGCTTGGGTCCCGAGGCAGCTTTCTTT
CDR3 protein: CASSLGPEAAFF